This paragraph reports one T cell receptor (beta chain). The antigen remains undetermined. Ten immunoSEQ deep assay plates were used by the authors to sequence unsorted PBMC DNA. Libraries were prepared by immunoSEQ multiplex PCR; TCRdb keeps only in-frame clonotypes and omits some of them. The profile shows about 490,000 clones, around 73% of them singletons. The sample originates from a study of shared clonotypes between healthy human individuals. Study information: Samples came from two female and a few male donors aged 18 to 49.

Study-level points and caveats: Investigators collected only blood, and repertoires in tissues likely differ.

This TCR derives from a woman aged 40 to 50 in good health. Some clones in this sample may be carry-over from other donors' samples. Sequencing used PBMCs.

CDR3 sequence (DNA): TGCGCCAGCAGCCAAGGAGGGGACAGATACTCCTACGAGCAGTACTTC. Translated, it gives CASSQGGDRYSYEQYF. V is TRBV4-1 and J is TRBJ2-7; 7 bases are shared with TRBD1. The CDR3 is 16 residues long. The germline gives CDR1 MGHRA, CDR2 YSYEKL. V dropped 1 base and J dropped 0; count of bases not matched to a gene: 6.